A single sample gave rise to the 20 T cell receptor beta chains below, sequenced in a study of cytomegalovirus exposure and HLA in healthy donors. Both 60 Vbeta primers and 13 Jbeta primers went into the PCR. Some clones are missing from TCRdb's copy, which holds only in-frame ones; the method was immunoSEQ multiplex PCR. Of around 210,000 clones listed, around 80% are singletons. The specimen sequenced was PBMCs. Receptor source: a boy younger than 18 in good health and CMV-seronegative.

This clone has only a few counts. The chain couples TRBV10-3 to TRBJ2-5; TRBD2 is a possible D gene (6 bases). Trimming removed 4 bases from V and 3 bases from J, with 12 bases in between. Germline loops: CDR1 ENHRY, CDR2 SYGVKD. This CDR3 has 14 amino acids. The CDR3 DNA follows: TGTGCCATCAGTGGTTTTCCTAGCGAAGAGACCCAGTACTTC. Amino acid sequence: CAISGFPSEETQYF.

The CDR3 loop is CAISRDSDLNTEAFF. CDR3 nucleotides: TGTGCCATCAGTAGGGACAGCGACTTAAACACTGAAGCTTTCTTT. The gene calls are TRBV10-3 and TRBJ1-1; 7 bases agree with TRBD1. This CDR3 has 15 amino acids. The trim removed 5 bases at V and 2 bases at J, leaving 8 bases unmatched. Germline-derived CDR1 and CDR2 are ENHRY and SYGVKD.

This clone was counted a single time. V gene TRBV30 combines with J gene TRBJ2-7, with D possibly being TRBD1 (6 bases). From germline, CDR1 is GTSNPN and CDR2 SVGIG (reference sequence). CDR3 length: 14 residues. The V end lost 1 base, the J end lost 4 bases, and 14 bases lay between the germline ends. CDR3 amino acids: CAWSAYRDSYEQYF. In nucleotides, the CDR3 is TGTGCCTGGAGTGCCTACAGGGATTCGTACGAGCAGTACTTC.

The chain combines TRBV30 with TRBJ1-2; 7 bases agree with TRBD1. The germline CDR1 and CDR2 sequences are GTSNPN and SVGIG (reference sequence). The CDR3 loop spans 14 amino acids. The ends lost 0 bases at V and 4 bases at J; junction bases unmatched: 5. The CDR3 DNA is TGTGCCTGGAGTGTTGGGGACAGCATCTATGGCTACACCTTC. It translates to CAWSVGDSIYGYTF.

Only a few counts were recorded for this clone. The V and J genes are TRBV2 and TRBJ1-6, with 12 positions matching TRBD1. The CDR3 loop spans 14 amino acids. CDR1 and CDR2 from the germline V gene are SNHLY and FYNNEI. Trimming took 8 bases from V and 10 from J; bases not matched to a gene: 6. In nucleotides, the CDR3 is TGTGCCAGCTCCCTCGGGACAGGGGGCTCACCCCTCCACTTT. Protein sequence: CASSLGTGGSPLHF.

The genes are TRBV2 and TRBJ2-1; D is possibly TRBD2 (7 bases). The CDR3 has 14 amino acids. Germline CDR1 SNHLY, CDR2 FYNNEI. The CDR3 region is CAKGGGPAYNEQFF. The CDR3 DNA is TGTGCAAAAGGGGGGGGGCCAGCCTACAATGAGCAGTTCTTC. The full variable domain, its missing parts supplied by reference TRBV2 and TRBJ2-1, is EPEVTQTPSHQVTQMGQEVILRCVPISNHLYFYWYRQILGQKVEFLVSFYNNEISEKSEIFDDQFSVERPDGSNFTLKIRSTKLEDSAMYFCAKGGGPAYNEQFFGPGTRLTVL.

The chain uses TRBV5-1 and TRBJ1-3; weak D call: TRBD1 (5 bases). The CDR3 length is 15 residues. V was clipped by 4 bases and J by 8 bases, with 19 bases between them. Germline CDR1 and CDR2: SGHRS and YFSETQ. The CDR3 sequence: CASSPLGQGGHTIYF. In DNA form, the CDR3 reads TGCGCCAGCAGCCCTCTGGGGCAGGGAGGCCACACCATATATTTT.

The chain has TRBV15 and TRBJ2-3; TRBD2 matches 16 bases. The germline CDR1 and CDR2 sequences are LNHNV and YYDKDF (reference sequence). V dropped 1 base and J dropped 0; count of bases not matched to a gene: 4. The CDR3 extends over 19 amino acids. The CDR3 region is CATSRVGTSGGASTDTQYF. Here the CDR3 DNA reads TGTGCCACCAGCAGAGTGGGGACTAGCGGGGGGGCTAGCACAGATACGCAGTATTTT. Full variable domain (rest looked up from reference TRBV15 and TRBJ2-3): DAMVIQNPRYQVTQFGKPVTLSCSQTLNHNVMYWYQQKSSQAPKLLFHYYDKDFNNEADTPDNFQSRRPNTSFCFLDIRSPGLGDTAMYLCATSRVGTSGGASTDTQYFGPGTRLTVL.

In DNA, the CDR3 is TGTGCCAGCTCACCGGCTAGGTACAATGAGCAGTTCTTC. It encodes CASSPARYNEQFF. This chain joins TRBV18 and TRBJ2-1, with unresolved D. Trimming removed 3 bases at V and 4 bases at J, with 7 bases between. The CDR3 loop spans 13 amino acids. Germline-derived CDR1 and CDR2 are KGHSH and LQKENI.

The chain joins TRBV30 to TRBJ1-1; 7 bases are shared with TRBD1. V dropped 0 bases and J dropped 8; count of bases not matched to a gene: 6. This CDR3 has 13 amino acids. Germline CDR1 is GTSNPN and CDR2 is SVGIG (reference sequence). CDR3 DNA: TGTGCCTGGAGTGTAAGGGGACAGCGAGAAGCTTTCTTT. It yields the protein CAWSVRGQREAFF.

This sequence joins TRBV7-2 and TRBJ2-1, with D unresolved. Germline V gene sequence: CDR1 SGHTA, CDR2 FQGNSA. Trimming cost V 8 bases and J 8 bases, with 10 bases left between them. This CDR3 has 11 residues. CDR3 DNA: TGTGCCAGCTGGGCCCCCTATGAGCAGTTCTTC. This codes for CASWAPYEQFF.

The chain employs TRBV29-1 and TRBJ1-2; D perhaps matches TRBD1 (5 bases). This CDR3 contains 12 residues. CDR1 and CDR2 from the germline V gene are SQVTM and ANQGSEA. Trimming shortened V by 3 bases and J by 7 bases, and 12 bases separated the two germline ends. The CDR3 coding sequence is TGCAGCGTTGACCAGGACAAGGCTGGCTACACCTTC. Protein product: CSVDQDKAGYTF.

The CDR3 region is CASSYYPGQPNGYTF. The CDR3, as DNA: TGTGCCAGCAGTTATTACCCGGGACAGCCGAATGGCTACACCTTC. V usage is TRBV6-5 and J usage is TRBJ1-2; 7 positions agree with TRBD1. The V segment lost 3 bases and the J segment 6 bases; nucleotides outside the gene matches: 10. Germline V gene sequence: CDR1 MNHEY, CDR2 SVGAGI. The CDR3 has 15 residues.

The V and J genes are TRBV2 and TRBJ1-1, with 10 bases aligning to TRBD1. Germline V gene lookup returns CDR1 SNHLY and CDR2 FYNNEI. This CDR3 comprises 14 residues. V lost 4 bases to trimming and J lost 7 bases; unmatched junction nucleotides: 6. This CDR3 is CASSADRGPGEAFF. Here the CDR3 DNA reads TGTGCCAGCAGTGCCGACAGGGGGCCTGGTGAAGCTTTCTTT.

The V gene is TRBV19, the J gene TRBJ2-3; 8 bases map to TRBD2. Losses at the gene ends were 7 bases for V and 3 bases for J; bases not matched to a gene: 6. CDR3 length: 14 amino acids. Germline CDR1 LNHDA, CDR2 SQIVND (reference sequence). CDR3 bases: TGTGCCAGTATAAGCGGGGGCAGGACAGATACGCAGTATTTT. This sequence encodes CASISGGRTDTQYF.

This clone has a single count. The chain recombines TRBV15 with TRBJ2-1; 12 bases line up with TRBD2. Looked up from germline, CDR1 is LNHNV and CDR2 is YYDKDF (reference sequence). The CDR3 is made up of 15 amino acids. V lost 6 bases and J lost 5; bases outside the gene matches: 5. The CDR3 DNA is TGTGCCACCAGGCCGGGACTAGCGGGCGACAATGAGCAGTTCTTC. This translates into CATRPGLAGDNEQFF. Supplemented by reference TRBV15 and TRBJ2-1, the full variable domain reads DAMVIQNPRYQVTQFGKPVTLSCSQTLNHNVMYWYQQKSSQAPKLLFHYYDKDFNNEADTPDNFQSRRPNTSFCFLDIRSPGLGDTAMYLCATRPGLAGDNEQFFGPGTRLTVL.

The CDR3 nucleotides are TGCAGTGCTTCCTATACCGACGAGCAGTACTTC. It translates to CSASYTDEQYF. The V call is TRBV20-1, the J call TRBJ2-7; no clear D gene. The CDR3 has 11 residues. Germline lookup yields CDR1 DFQATT and CDR2 SNEGSKA (reference sequence). Trimming stripped 5 bases from V and 5 bases from J, with 10 bases between.

The rearrangement joins TRBV7-8 to TRBJ2-1, with 8 bases identical to TRBD2. Germline V CDR1 and CDR2: SGHVS, FQNEAQ. V was clipped by 1 base and J by 7 bases; unmatched bases: 6. The CDR3 runs to 15 residues. CDR3 residues: CASSLVGGRYNEQFF. In DNA form, the CDR3 reads TGTGCCAGCAGCTTAGTGGGCGGGAGGTATAATGAGCAGTTCTTC.

The chain is built from TRBV9 and TRBJ1-3; weak D call: TRBD1 (6 bases). The germline V and J ends were trimmed by 2 bases and 11 bases, with 11 bases remaining between them. The CDR3 spans 12 residues. Per germline, CDR1 SGDLS and CDR2 YYNGEE. Here the CDR3 DNA reads TGTGCCAGCAGCGTTCAACAGGGCCCCATATATTTT. Translation: CASSVQQGPIYF.

This chain links TRBV5-4 with TRBJ2-7, with D possibly matching TRBD1 (6 bases). The CDR3 covers 15 residues. The germline gives CDR1 SGHNT, CDR2 YYREEE (reference sequence). Trimming shortened V by 4 bases and J by 0 bases, and 14 bases separated the two germline ends. In DNA form, the CDR3 reads TGTGCCAGCAGCCCTGTAGGCAGGGGCTCCTACGAGCAGTACTTC. Protein product: CASSPVGRGSYEQYF.